What follows are 12 T cell receptor beta chains derived from one specimen sequenced in a study of CD8 T cells in ankylosing spondylitis. Their target antigens are unknown. Study-level results: Apparently characteristic of ankylosing spondylitis blood was a TCR beta motif (under ten highly homologous variants).

Each CDR3 protein is one row after TCRdb ran MiXCR on the 5' RACE reads. The sample carries a few hundred thousand distinct CDR3 sequences, about a fifth recorded once. The sample was blood, either unsorted or a sorted T cell fraction (not recorded which). All receptors come from a male donor with ankylosing spondylitis.

In its sample, this clonotype was seen many times. The chain joins TRBV29-1 to TRBJ2-2; the match to TRBD2 covers 7 bases. The germline CDR1 and CDR2 sequences are SQVTM and ANQGSEA. The CDR3 totals 12 residues. J lost 8 bases, V lost 4 bases, and 4 bases had no gene match. The CDR3 is CSVGLAPGELFF. Here the CDR3 DNA reads TGCAGCGTTGGACTAGCTCCGGGGGAGCTGTTTTTT.

This clonotype appeared a few times. The chain recombines TRBV15 with TRBJ2-1, with TRBD2 matching over 10 bases. The CDR3 totals 17 residues. V shed 7 bases and J 4 bases; nucleotides not matched to a gene: 13. Looked up from germline, CDR1 is LNHNV and CDR2 is YYDKDF (reference sequence). The CDR3 bases are TGTGCCACCATTAGCGGGAGGCCACCCACCCCTTACAATGAGCAGTTCTTC. Translated, it gives CATISGRPPTPYNEQFF.

This clonotype came up many times. The chain recombines TRBV5-1 with TRBJ1-2, with no clear D. The germline gives CDR1 SGHRS, CDR2 YFSETQ. V was pared by 0 bases and J by 4 bases, with 10 bases between. CDR3 length: 14 residues. CDR3 protein: CASSLDGGSYGYTF. The CDR3 DNA reads as TGCGCCAGCAGCTTGGACGGAGGGAGCTATGGCTACACCTTC. Full variable domain (outside the CDR3, taken from reference TRBV5-1 and TRBJ1-2): KAGVTQTPRYLIKTRGQQVTLSCSPISGHRSVSWYQQTPGQGLQFLFEYFSETQRNKGNFPGRFSGRQFSNSRSEMNVSTLELGDSALYLCASSLDGGSYGYTFGSGTRLTVV.

The chain couples TRBV28 to TRBJ2-7; 10 positions match TRBD1. This CDR3 contains 14 residues. Trimming at V came to 7 bases and at J to 7 bases, leaving 10 bases not matched to a gene. Germline V gene sequence: CDR1 MDHEN, CDR2 SYDVKM. CDR3 in amino acids: CASMGPTGGGEQYF. For the CDR3, the DNA is TGTGCCAGCATGGGTCCGACAGGGGGCGGGGAGCAGTACTTC.

V and J are TRBV10-3 and TRBJ2-3; 7 bases are shared with TRBD2. Germline CDR1 and CDR2: ENHRY and SYGVKD. This CDR3 is 13 amino acids long. Trimming at V came to 10 bases and at J to 2 bases, leaving 6 bases not matched to a gene. CDR3 loop: CATSGLTTDTQYF. The CDR3 DNA is TGTGCCACCTCGGGACTAACCACAGATACGCAGTATTTT.

Only a few counts were recorded for this clonotype. V is TRBV12-3 or TRBV12-4 and J is TRBJ2-7; tentative D call: TRBD1 (6 bases). V was cut by 4 bases and J by 6 bases, with 10 bases left in between. The CDR3 loop spans 12 amino acids. The DNA for the CDR3 is TGTGCCAGCAGTTGGTTAGGGGGCGAGCAGTACTTC. This translates into CASSWLGGEQYF.

This clonotype has only a few counts. This chain joins TRBV5-1 and TRBJ2-4; 7 bases map to TRBD1. Germline values: CDR1 SGHRS, CDR2 YFSETQ. V shed 2 bases and J 7 bases; nucleotides not matched to a gene: 3. The CDR3 runs to 13 residues. The CDR3 DNA reads TGCGCCAGCAGCTTCCAGGGGGTGAACATTCAGTACTTC. Protein: CASSFQGVNIQYF.

The table lists this clonotype with a few counts. The rearrangement joins TRBV5-4 to TRBJ2-3; 13 bases fit TRBD2. With 4 bases clipped from V and 6 bases from J, the junction kept 8 bases outside the gene matches. CDR3 length: 16 amino acids. Germline-derived CDR1 and CDR2 are SGHNT and YYREEE (reference sequence). The CDR3 nucleotides are TGTGCCAGCAGCGGAACGGGACTAGCGGGATTTGATACGCAGTATTTT. It yields the protein CASSGTGLAGFDTQYF.

This clonotype has just a few counts. The CDR3 spells CASSSTPREGRDNEQFF. DNA for the CDR3: TGTGCCAGCAGCTCCACCCCACGGGAGGGCCGTGACAATGAGCAGTTCTTC. V is TRBV7-3 and J is TRBJ2-1; TRBD2 matches 8 bases. Germline values: CDR1 SGHTA, CDR2 FQGTGA. Trimming at V came to 4 bases and at J to 5 bases, leaving 13 bases not matched to a gene. There are 17 residues in the CDR3.

This clonotype was observed a few times. This chain connects TRBV19 to TRBJ1-3; 9 bases line up with TRBD1. Trimming took 3 bases from V and 5 from J; bases not matched to a gene: 2. The CDR3 is 14 amino acids. Germline V CDR1 and CDR2: LNHDA, SQIVND (reference sequence). CDR3 in DNA: TGTGCCAGTAGTATCGGGACAGGGCGAAACACCATATATTTT. Amino acid sequence: CASSIGTGRNTIYF.

This clonotype occurred many times. V is TRBV29-1 and J is TRBJ2-1; TRBD2 aligns across 11 bases. The junction had 7 bases not matched to a gene; V was cut back by 5 bases and J by 4 bases. Per germline, CDR1 SQVTM and CDR2 ANQGSEA. The CDR3 extends over 15 amino acids. Here the CDR3 DNA reads TGCAGCGTTAGTACTAGCGGGGGCCGTTACAATGAGCAGTTCTTC. The encoded protein is CSVSTSGGRYNEQFF.

In its sample, this clonotype was seen a few times. The gene calls are TRBV10-3 and TRBJ1-1; D is ambiguous. V was pared by 8 bases and J by 6 bases, with 10 bases between. The CDR3 consists of 11 residues. CDR1 is ENHRY, CDR2 SYGVKD, per germline. CDR3 loop: CAISPGAEAFF. The CDR3 bases are TGTGCCATCTCCCCTGGGGCTGAAGCTTTCTTT.